Listed here are 30 T cell receptor beta chains from one sample, sequenced in a study of identical twins (dated by TCRdb to 2016 to 2018). The method was 5' RACE. The sequencer was an Illumina HiSeq 2000. TCRdb itself trimmed the public reads at Q25 with fastp, ran MiXCR and retained productive beta chains. CDR3 protein sequences are deduplicated, and each keeps its most common genes and DNA. The sample table shows 200,000 to 250,000 distinct CDR3 sequences, and roughly 10% are seen once. The ten largest clones take up more than 8% of the sample. Sequenced material: memory T cells sorted from blood. Interpreted using the paper, the cell subset or site label stands for: CD45RO+ enriched T cells. The receptors shown here come from a man aged 50 to 59 in good health.

This clonotype has ten or more counts. The chain couples TRBV5-1 to TRBJ1-2; perhaps TRBD1 as D (5 bases). The CDR3 runs 15 residues. The germline V and J ends were trimmed by 0 bases and 8 bases, with 17 bases remaining between them. Germline V gives CDR1 SGHRS, CDR2 YFSETQ. The CDR3 loop is CASSLALEGSRGYTF. The CDR3 region has the DNA TGCGCCAGCAGCTTGGCCCTCGAGGGGAGTCGGGGCTACACCTTC.

There are many counts of this clonotype. The V gene is TRBV6-1, the J gene TRBJ1-6; maybe TRBD1 (6 bases). V was clipped by 4 bases and J by 7 bases, with 11 bases between them. The germline V gene has CDR1 MNHNS and CDR2 SASEGT. The CDR3 has 14 residues. CDR3 nucleotides: TGTGCCAGCAGTGCAGGGGTTGAAAATTCACCCCTCCACTTT. Translation: CASSAGVENSPLHF.

This clonotype came up many times. Written as DNA, the CDR3 is TGCAGTGCCTTAAACCAAATCGAGGTTAATGAGCAGTTCTTC. Translation gives CSALNQIEVNEQFF. J is TRBJ2-1 and V is TRBV20-1; D is ambiguous. Deletions cut 6 bases from V and 7 bases from J, with 19 bases between. Germline values: CDR1 DFQATT, CDR2 SNEGSKA (reference sequence). This CDR3 has 14 residues.

As for this clonotype: Just one base apart from a much larger clone, this may be a read error. This chain joins TRBV28 and TRBJ1-6; maybe TRBD1 (5 bases). The CDR3 spans 15 residues. Per germline, CDR1 MDHEN and CDR2 SYDVKM. Trimming took 9 bases from V and 4 from J, leaving 16 bases between them. The CDR3 spells CARSPIDSYNSPLHF. As DNA, the CDR3 is TGTGCCAGAAGTCCCATCGACAGTTATAATTCACCCCTCCACTTT. The variable domain in full, completed from reference TRBV28 and TRBJ1-6, reads DVKVTQSSRYLVKRTGEKVFLECVQDMDHENMFWYRQDPGLGLRLIYFSYDVKMKEKGDIPEGYSVSREKKERFSLILESASTNQTSMYLCARSPIDSYNSPLHFGNGTRLTVT.

V usage is TRBV20-1 and J usage is TRBJ1-1, with 12 bases that match TRBD1. Germline CDR1 and CDR2: DFQATT and SNEGSKA (reference sequence). After removal of 5 bases from V and 5 bases from J, the junction contained 6 bases not matched to a gene. The CDR3 contains 14 residues. The CDR3 here is CSAGDRGRLTEAFF. The CDR3 DNA is TGCAGTGCTGGGGACAGGGGGCGCTTGACTGAAGCTTTCTTT.

There are many counts of this clonotype. The chain uses TRBV7-2 and TRBJ2-3; 8 nucleotides line up with TRBD2. V dropped 1 base and J dropped 4; count of bases not matched to a gene: 4. Looked up from germline, CDR1 is SGHTA and CDR2 is FQGNSA. This CDR3 has 15 residues. The CDR3 sequence is CASSLVAGTADTQYF. CDR3 nucleotide sequence: TGTGCCAGCAGCTTAGTAGCGGGGACCGCAGATACGCAGTATTTT.

This clonotype has more than one count but fewer than ten. J is TRBJ1-5 and V is TRBV6-1; D might be TRBD1 (5 bases). V lost 6 bases and J lost 2, with 23 bases in between. CDR3 length: 18 residues. Germline CDR1 MNHNS, CDR2 SASEGT. CDR3 nucleotide sequence: TGTGCCAGCAGATCCCTACTAGATCCCCAGGGTGGCAATCAGCCCCAGCATTTT. It codes for CASRSLLDPQGGNQPQHF.

In its sample, this clonotype was seen a few times. The chain has TRBV20-1 and TRBJ2-1; 11 nucleotides agree with TRBD2. Germline V gene lookup returns CDR1 DFQATT and CDR2 SNEGSKA (reference sequence). This CDR3 spans 13 amino acids. The V segment lost 3 bases and the J segment 9 bases; nucleotides outside the gene matches: 4. CDR3 coding DNA: TGCAGTGCTAGGACTAGCGGGATTGGTGAGCAGTTCTTC. Its protein is CSARTSGIGEQFF.

The chain combines TRBV20-1 with TRBJ2-2, with D possibly being TRBD1 (6 bases). Trimming shortened V by 0 bases and J by 5 bases, and 13 bases separated the two germline ends. The V gene's germline CDR1 is DFQATT and CDR2 SNEGSKA (reference sequence). The CDR3 is made up of 15 amino acids. The CDR3 DNA reads as TGCAGTGCTAGAGATAGGACAGACGGAACCGGGGAGCTGTTTTTT. Encoded protein: CSARDRTDGTGELFF.

This clonotype was found a few times. The rearrangement joins TRBV4-3 to TRBJ2-2, with D unresolved. With 0 bases removed from V and 1 base from J, the gap between germline ends came to 9 bases. From germline, CDR1 is LGHNA and CDR2 YSLEER. The CDR3 extends over 16 amino acids. The CDR3 region is CASSQEVHGNTGELFF. DNA for the CDR3: TGCGCCAGCAGCCAAGAAGTCCACGGGAACACCGGGGAGCTGTTTTTT.

The chain has TRBV20-1 and TRBJ2-1; D may match TRBD1 or TRBD2 (5 bases each). Germline CDR1 and CDR2: DFQATT and SNEGSKA (reference sequence). CDR3 length: 14 residues. V gave up 4 bases and J gave up 3 bases, with 13 bases separating them. Here the CDR3 DNA reads TGCAGTGCTACTGATCGGGGCCTCTACAATGAGCAGTTCTTC. It translates to CSATDRGLYNEQFF.

This clonotype was seen ten or more times. The chain recombines TRBV7-8 with TRBJ2-4; D perhaps matches TRBD1 (5 bases). The CDR3 has 15 residues. Per germline, CDR1 SGHVS and CDR2 FQNEAQ. The V and J ends lost 1 base and 9 bases respectively, with 16 bases between them. CDR3 in amino acids: CASSLVTGWSSIQYF. Written as DNA, the CDR3 is TGTGCCAGCAGCTTAGTTACAGGATGGAGTTCCATTCAGTACTTC.

This clonotype was seen repeatedly, ten times or more. CDR3 in amino acids: CASSLGRLNTEAFF. For the CDR3, the DNA is TGTGCCAGCAGTTTAGGACGGCTGAACACTGAAGCTTTCTTT. V is TRBV27 and J is TRBJ1-1, with D unclear. Deletions cut 2 bases from V and 0 bases from J, with 7 bases between. Germline CDR1 MNHEY, CDR2 SMNVEV (reference sequence). The CDR3 extends over 14 amino acids.

This chain uses TRBV27 with TRBJ1-1; unclear D gene. The CDR3 length is 14 residues. V gave up 6 bases and J gave up 7 bases, with 18 bases separating them. CDR1 MNHEY and CDR2 SMNVEV come from the germline V gene (reference sequence). CDR3 DNA sequence: TGTGCCAGCAGGGTGCAGCGGGAGGCGAGTGAAGCTTTCTTT. Translation gives CASRVQREASEAFF.

This clonotype was detected many times. The J gene is TRBJ1-2, the V gene TRBV4-1; 9 positions agree with TRBD1. Germline V lookup: CDR1 MGHRA, CDR2 YSYEKL. This CDR3 comprises 13 residues. The V segment lost 4 bases and the J segment 10 bases; nucleotides outside the gene matches: 7. The CDR3 DNA sequence: TGCGCCAGCAGCCCGGGACAGGGATACGTCTACACCTTC. This sequence encodes CASSPGQGYVYTF.

The chain carries TRBV19 and TRBJ2-1, with D hard to call. CDR1 LNHDA and CDR2 SQIVND come from the germline V gene (reference sequence). The CDR3 contains 15 residues. V was shortened by 2 bases and J by 1 base, with 9 bases between the two germline ends. The CDR3: CASSISQKSYNEQFF. CDR3 bases: TGTGCCAGTAGTATAAGTCAGAAATCCTACAATGAGCAGTTCTTC.

The chain has TRBV11-2 and TRBJ2-1; 8 nucleotides match TRBD2. J lost 6 bases, V lost 3 bases, and 10 bases had no gene match. CDR1 SGHAT and CDR2 FQNNGV come from the germline V gene. The CDR3 covers 16 residues. CDR3 in amino acids: CASSFLAGHFINEQFF. The CDR3 nucleotides are TGTGCCAGCAGCTTCCTAGCGGGTCATTTTATCAATGAGCAGTTCTTC.

This clonotype came up many times. This chain links TRBV6-2 or TRBV6-3 with TRBJ2-1, with D perhaps matching TRBD2 (5 bases). Between the trimmed V and J ends, which lost 1 base and 8 bases, there was a span of 9 bases. The CDR3 has 13 residues. Germline-derived CDR1 and CDR2 are MNHEY and SVGEGT. The CDR3 region is CASSYLRDYEQFF. Written as DNA, the CDR3 is TGTGCCAGCAGTTACTTGAGGGATTATGAGCAGTTCTTC.

The sample holds many counts of this clonotype. This chain joins TRBV20-1 and TRBJ2-7; D may be TRBD1 (7 bases). CDR1 is DFQATT, CDR2 SNEGSKA, per germline (reference sequence). Between the trimmed V and J ends, which lost 6 bases and 0 bases, there was a span of 15 bases. The CDR3 covers 14 residues. CDR3 in amino acids: CSAGGTANSYEQYF. The CDR3 nucleotides are TGCAGTGCAGGCGGGACAGCCAACTCCTACGAGCAGTACTTC.

V usage is TRBV7-2 and J usage is TRBJ1-1, with D possibly matching TRBD1 (5 bases). This CDR3 comprises 15 residues. With 1 base removed from V and 0 bases from J, the gap between germline ends came to 9 bases. Germline values: CDR1 SGHTA, CDR2 FQGNSA. In nucleotides, the CDR3 is TGTGCCAGCAGCTTAGGGGCAGGGTTGAACACTGAAGCTTTCTTT. Translation gives CASSLGAGLNTEAFF. Supplemented by reference TRBV7-2 and TRBJ1-1, the full variable domain reads GAGVSQSPSNKVTEKGKDVELRCDPISGHTALYWYRQSLGQGLEFLIYFQGNSAPDKSGLPSDRFSAERTGGSVSTLTIQRTQQEDSAVYLCASSLGAGLNTEAFFGQGTRLTVV.

The genes are TRBV27 and TRBJ1-2; weak D call: TRBD1 (6 bases). The CDR3 is 14 residues long. The germline V gene encodes CDR1 MNHEY and CDR2 SMNVEV (reference sequence). V lost 5 bases and J lost 3, with 13 bases in between. CDR3 protein: CASSGKTGYYGYTF. The CDR3 DNA reads TGTGCCAGCAGTGGCAAGACAGGCTACTATGGCTACACCTTC.

CDR3 sequence reads: CSARDGLGNEQFF. The CDR3 DNA reads as TGCAGTGCTAGAGATGGACTAGGGAATGAGCAGTTCTTC. The rearrangement joins TRBV20-1 to TRBJ2-1; 7 nucleotides agree with TRBD2. This CDR3 is 13 amino acids long. CDR1 is DFQATT, CDR2 SNEGSKA, per germline (reference sequence). V lost 0 bases, J lost 7 bases, and 3 bases stayed unmatched.

The sample holds many counts of this clonotype. This chain joins TRBV20-1 and TRBJ1-1, with D maybe TRBD1 (5 bases). Looked up from germline, CDR1 is DFQATT and CDR2 is SNEGSKA (reference sequence). The CDR3 contains 12 residues. Trimming pared 3 bases from V and 11 bases from J, leaving 16 bases between. The CDR3 sequence is CSASRRIEGAFF. CDR3 in DNA: TGCAGTGCTAGTCGGAGGATCGAGGGGGCTTTCTTT.

This clonotype turned up a few times. The chain has TRBV7-2 and TRBJ2-2; 10 bases are a match to TRBD2. From germline, CDR1 is SGHTA and CDR2 FQGNSA. The V segment lost 4 bases and the J segment 5 bases; nucleotides outside the gene matches: 7. The CDR3 length is 16 residues. The CDR3 here is CASSWRAGGGTGELFF. The CDR3 DNA reads TGTGCCAGCAGCTGGAGAGCGGGAGGGGGAACCGGGGAGCTGTTTTTT.

This clonotype was observed at least ten times. This sequence joins TRBV24-1 and TRBJ2-5, with 7 bases lining up with TRBD1. J lost 2 bases, V lost 4 bases, and 3 bases had no gene match. Germline CDR1 is KGHDR and CDR2 is SFDVKD. CDR3 size: 14 residues. CDR3 sequence: CATSEGTAQETQYF. CDR3 bases: TGTGCCACCAGTGAAGGGACAGCACAAGAGACCCAGTACTTC.

The table lists this clonotype with a few counts. The chain is built from TRBV7-8 and TRBJ2-7, with TRBD1 matching over 11 bases. This CDR3 comprises 16 residues. CDR1 and CDR2 (germline): SGHVS, FQNEAQ. Unmatched junction bases numbered 4, after V lost 1 base and J lost 2 bases. The CDR3 loop reads CASSLGTGGVPYEQYF. CDR3 sequence (DNA): TGTGCCAGCAGCTTAGGGACAGGGGGCGTTCCCTACGAGCAGTACTTC.

The sample holds a few counts of this clonotype. V is TRBV20-1 and J is TRBJ1-6; D ambiguous. The germline V gene has CDR1 DFQATT and CDR2 SNEGSKA (reference sequence). V was shortened by 5 bases and J by 8 bases, with 7 bases between the two germline ends. The CDR3 length is 11 residues. The CDR3 here is CSASTHSPLHF. For the CDR3, the DNA is TGCAGTGCTTCGACACATTCACCCCTCCACTTT.

The V call is TRBV28, the J call TRBJ2-5, with D perhaps being TRBD1 or TRBD2 (6 bases each). This CDR3 region has 13 residues. Trimming stripped 8 bases from V and 5 bases from J, with 15 bases between. Germline values: CDR1 MDHEN, CDR2 SYDVKM. The CDR3 loop is CASAEGGGETQYF. As DNA, the CDR3 is TGTGCCAGCGCCGAGGGGGGAGGCGAGACCCAGTACTTC.

This clonotype was seen ten or more times. The gene calls are TRBV28 and TRBJ1-2; no reliable D call. CDR1 is MDHEN and CDR2 is SYDVKM in the germline V gene. V gave up 2 bases and J gave up 10 bases, with 11 bases separating them. CDR3 length equals 12 residues. Here the CDR3 reads CASSLRVADYTF. The CDR3 coding sequence is TGTGCCAGCAGTTTACGGGTGGCAGACTACACCTTC.

This clonotype was observed many times. This rearrangement joins TRBV12-3 or TRBV12-4 to TRBJ1-1; D may be TRBD1 (5 bases). Trimming stripped 3 bases from V and 0 bases from J, with 11 bases between. The CDR3 covers 15 residues. CDR3 sequence: CASSFFGAMNTEAFF. The CDR3 DNA sequence: TGTGCCAGCAGTTTTTTTGGGGCCATGAACACTGAAGCTTTCTTT.